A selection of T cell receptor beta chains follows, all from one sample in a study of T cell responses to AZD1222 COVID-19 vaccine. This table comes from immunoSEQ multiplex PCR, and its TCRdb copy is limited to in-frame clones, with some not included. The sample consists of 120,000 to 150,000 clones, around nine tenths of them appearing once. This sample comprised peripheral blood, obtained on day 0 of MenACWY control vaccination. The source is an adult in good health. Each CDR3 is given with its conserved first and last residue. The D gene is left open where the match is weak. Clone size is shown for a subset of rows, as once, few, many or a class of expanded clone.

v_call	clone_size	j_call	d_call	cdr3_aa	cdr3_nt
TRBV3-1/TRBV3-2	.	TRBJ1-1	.	CASSRPPEAFF	TGTGCCAGCAGCCGACCCCCTGAAGCTTTCTTT
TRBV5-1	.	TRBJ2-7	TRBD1	CASAVGQGAYEQYF	TGCGCCAGCGCGGTGGGGCAGGGGGCCTACGAGCAGTACTTC
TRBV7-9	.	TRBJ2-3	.	CASSLGHLTDTQYF	TGTGCCAGCAGCTTAGGACACCTCACAGATACGCAGTATTTT
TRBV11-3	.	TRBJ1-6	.	CASSLQGNSPLHF	TGTGCCAGCAGCTTGCAGGGTAATTCACCCCTCCACTTT
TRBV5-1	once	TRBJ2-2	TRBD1	CASGSGGWTGLGTGELFF	TGCGCCAGCGGCTCGGGCGGATGGACAGGGCTGGGGACCGGGGAGCTGTTTTTT
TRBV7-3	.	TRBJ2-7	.	CASSVKGRRPTYEQYF	TGTGCCAGCAGCGTTAAGGGACGGCGGCCTACATACGAGCAGTACTTC
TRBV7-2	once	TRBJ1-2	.	CASSEEKSGYYGYTF	TGTGCCAGCAGCGAAGAGAAGTCGGGTTACTATGGCTACACCTTC
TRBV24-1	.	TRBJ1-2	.	CATSDSWTNYGYTF	TGTGCCACCAGTGATTCGTGGACTAACTATGGCTACACCTTC
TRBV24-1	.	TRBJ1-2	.	CATSGPRETEDYGYTF	TGTGCCACCAGTGGCCCCCGTGAGACTGAAGACTATGGCTACACCTTC
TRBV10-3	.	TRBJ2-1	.	CAIRRDNEQFF	TGTGCCATCCGCAGGGACAATGAGCAGTTCTTC
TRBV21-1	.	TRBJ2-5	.	CASTQETQYF	TGTGCCAGCACCCAAGAGACCCAGTACTTC
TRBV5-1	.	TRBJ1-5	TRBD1	CASSLVGGRQPQHF	TGCGCCAGCAGCTTGGTAGGGGGCCGCCAGCCCCAGCATTTT
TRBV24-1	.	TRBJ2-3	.	CATSVAESTDTQYF	TGTGCCACCAGTGTAGCGGAGAGCACAGATACGCAGTATTTT
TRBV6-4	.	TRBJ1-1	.	CASSGGPNTEAFF	TGTGCCAGCAGTGGTGGACCGAACACTGAAGCTTTCTTT
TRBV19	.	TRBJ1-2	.	CASSMNYGYTF	TGTGCCAGTAGTATGAATTATGGCTACACCTTC
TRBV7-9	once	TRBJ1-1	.	CASSSGLGTANTEAFF	TGTGCCAGCAGCTCAGGGCTAGGGACGGCGAACACTGAAGCTTTCTTT
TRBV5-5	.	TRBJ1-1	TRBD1	CASSLVRGGTGTLNTEAFF	TGTGCCAGCAGCTTGGTCCGGGGAGGGACAGGGACCCTGAACACTGAAGCTTTCTTT
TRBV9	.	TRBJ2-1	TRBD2	CASSVTSGGRNEQFF	TGTGCCAGCTCGGTTACTAGCGGGGGGAGGAATGAGCAGTTCTTC
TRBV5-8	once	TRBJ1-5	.	CASSPFFSSNQPQHF	TGTGCCAGCAGCCCTTTCTTCAGTAGCAATCAGCCCCAGCATTTT
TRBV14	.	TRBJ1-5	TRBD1	CASSQGDRVNQPQHF	TGTGCCAGCAGCCAAGGAGACAGGGTTAATCAGCCCCAGCATTTT